A single sample gave rise to the 4 T cell receptor beta chains below, sequenced in a study of T cell clonality in common variable immunodeficiency. The repertoire was sequenced with immunoSEQ multiplex PCR; TCRdb's copy has only in-frame clones and lacks some. The record shows about 64,000 clones for this sample, with no singletons present. Sequencing was carried out using peripheral blood mononuclear cells. These receptors originate from a person aged 18 to 75 in good health.

This clone was seen at least ten times. CDR3 DNA, as far as it was read: TGTGCCAGCAGCCCACCGGCGGGAGCCATTGAG. Translation: CASSPPAGAIE. The whole CDR3 protein reads CASSPPAGAIEQFF. The V call is TRBV7-9, the J call TRBJ2-1; 7 bases fit TRBD2. The CDR3 is cut off 3 residues early in the read; its end comes from the germline J gene. CDR1 is SEHNR and CDR2 is FQNEAQ in the germline V gene (reference sequence). The ends lost 5 bases at V and 9 bases at J; junction bases unmatched: 10. The CDR3 is 14 amino acids.

This clone was observed many times. Sequencing ends 3 residues short of the CDR3 end; the germline J gene provides the rest. This sequence joins TRBV29-1 and TRBJ2-4; 11 bases are a match to TRBD2. J gave up 8 bases and V 5 bases, and 5 bases lay outside the gene matches. The CDR3 has 13 amino acids. Germline-derived CDR1 and CDR2 are SQVTM and ANQGSEA. CDR3 region: CSVLAGGPDIQYF. CDR3 DNA (partial): TGCAGCGTTTTAGCGGGGGGGCCGGACATT. Using reference TRBV29-1 and TRBJ2-4 for the parts outside the CDR3, the full variable domain is SAVISQKPSRDICQRGTSLTIQCQVDSQVTMMFWYRQQPGQSLTLIATANQGSEATYESGFVIDKFPISRPNLTFSTLTVSNMSPEDSSIYLCSVLAGGPDIQYFGAGTRLSVL.

This clone was seen at least ten times. The read stops 3 residues short of the end of the CDR3; the missing end is completed from the germline J gene. Other DNA variants within this sample encode the same CDR3. The chain joins TRBV2 to TRBJ1-1; D not resolved. The CDR3 is 13 amino acids. The germline V gene has CDR1 SNHLY and CDR2 FYNNEI. V shed 5 bases and J shed 1 base, with 8 bases lying between them. The part of the CDR3 DNA that was read is TGTGCCAGCAGTCGCCGGGGGAACACTGAA. Translating gives CASSRRGNTE. The CDR3, in full, reads CASSRRGNTEAFF. The entire variable domain, with the rest obtained from reference TRBV2 and TRBJ1-1, is as follows: EPEVTQTPSHQVTQMGQEVILRCVPISNHLYFYWYRQILGQKVEFLVSFYNNEISEKSEIFDDQFSVERPDGSNFTLKIRSTKLEDSAMYFCASSRRGNTEAFFGQGTRLTVV.

For this clone: With the read ending 3 residues before the CDR3 end, the germline J gene is used to fill in that end. The chain couples TRBV11-2 to TRBJ1-1; D is undetermined. Germline V gene lookup returns CDR1 SGHAT and CDR2 FQNNGV. This CDR3 is built from 12 residues. V was pared by 5 bases and J by 6 bases, with 10 bases between. Incomplete CDR3 DNA: TGTGCCAGCAGCCTACGGGGAGCTGAA. This translates into CASSLRGAE. From start to end, the CDR3 is CASSLRGAEAFF.